The source of this TCR beta chain is a study of tissue T cells after allogeneic stem cell transplantation. Every graft-versus-host disease patient had gastrointestinal disease and got several lines of graft-versus-host disease therapy. Autopsy tissues spanned esophagus to rectum, liver, skin, and lymphoid organs including spleen. Overall study results and limits: Only a limited share of tissue TCRs appeared in blood or spleen. Sampling depth was limited, and the cohort was small and clinically varied.

To note about this clone: The antigen is undetermined.

The CDR3 extends over 16 amino acids. V lost 1 base, J lost 7 bases, and 7 bases stayed unmatched. The V gene's germline CDR1 is SGHRS and CDR2 YFSETQ. Produced via immunoSEQ multiplex PCR; TCRdb's table is partial and in-frame only. The table shows over 1,500 clones, with roughly 76% occurring only once. The sequenced sample was colon tissue, obtained at autopsy. The sequence derives from a male patient aged 40 to 70 with steroid-refractory graft-versus-host disease after an allogeneic stem cell transplant. Some T cells could come from the graft donor. This sequence joins TRBV5-1 and TRBJ1-6; 8 positions agree with TRBD1. Here the CDR3 reads CASSLTLGQENSPLHF. Written as DNA, the CDR3 is TGCGCCAGCAGCTTGACCCTGGGACAGGAAAATTCACCCCTCCACTTT.